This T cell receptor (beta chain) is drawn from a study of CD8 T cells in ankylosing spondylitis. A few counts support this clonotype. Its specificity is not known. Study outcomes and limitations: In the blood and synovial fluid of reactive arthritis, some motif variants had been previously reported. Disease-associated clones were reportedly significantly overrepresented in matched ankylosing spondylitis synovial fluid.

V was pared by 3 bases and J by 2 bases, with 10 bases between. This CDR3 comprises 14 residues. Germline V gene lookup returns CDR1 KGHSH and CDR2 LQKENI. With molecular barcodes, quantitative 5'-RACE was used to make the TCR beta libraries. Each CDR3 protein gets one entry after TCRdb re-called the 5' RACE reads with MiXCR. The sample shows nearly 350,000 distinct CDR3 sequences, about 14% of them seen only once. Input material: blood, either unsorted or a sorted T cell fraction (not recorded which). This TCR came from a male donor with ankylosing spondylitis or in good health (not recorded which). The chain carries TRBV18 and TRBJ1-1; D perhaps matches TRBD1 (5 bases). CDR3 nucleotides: TGTGCCAGCTCACCCTTTGACAGAAACACTGAAGCTTTCTTT. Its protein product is CASSPFDRNTEAFF.